The clone carrying this T cell receptor (beta chain) was counted ten times or more. Regarding time point: after trial treatment. This sample's treatment: LDRT plus nivolumab, ipilimumab, low-dose cyclophosphamide and aspirin (RACIN trial). This specimen belongs to a study of low-dose radiotherapy and immunotherapy resistance in tumors. For the study at large: Each fraction for Cohort 1 was 0.5 Gy, given every 2 weeks, and the total came to 6.5 Gy. 1 Gy per fraction was delivered to Cohort 2 every two weeks, for 13 Gy total over 26 weeks.

Per the germline V gene, CDR1 is SGHAT and CDR2 is FQDESV (reference sequence). Between the trimmed V and J ends, which lost 5 bases and 7 bases, there was a span of 11 bases. The length of the CDR3 is 12 residues. Both TCRalpha and TCRbeta chains were reverse transcribed with V-gene-specific primers. Both a constant-region primer and a V-primer adapter served to amplify TCRs across about 20 PCR cycles. It was by in vitro transcription that isolated mRNA was amplified. TCRdb ran MiXCR on the reads and lists one entry per CDR3 protein. The repertoire includes approximately 100,000 distinct CDR3 sequences, around 20% of them detected once, and over 4% sits in the top ten.

The receptor was isolated from a male donor with prostate cancer. The gene calls are TRBV11-1 and TRBJ1-1, with D uncertain. The material was PBMCs, obtained after low-dose radiotherapy plus immunotherapy. CDR3 region: CASSPTLDEAFF. The CDR3 bases are TGTGCCAGCAGCCCAACCCTAGATGAAGCTTTCTTT.